These T cell receptor beta chains were read from a single sample in a study of radiotherapy plus CTLA-4 blockade in lung cancer. Profiled with immunoSEQ multiplex PCR; TCRdb holds only in-frame clones, not every one. The profile shows approximately 99,000 clones, roughly 88% of them singletons. This specimen consisted of peripheral blood, obtained from a patient treated with radiotherapy plus ipilimumab. The receptors stem from a human donor with non-small cell lung cancer that progressed on radiotherapy plus ipilimumab. Both conserved end residues are part of each CDR3. The D gene is left open where the match is weak. Clone sizes are given selectively: once, few, many, or a class where the clone is expanded.

V gene,J gene,clone size,D gene,CDR3 protein,CDR3 DNA
TRBV6-6,TRBJ1-2,NA,NA,CASSYADAGADGYTF,TGTGCCAGCAGTTACGCCGATGCGGGGGCGGATGGCTACACCTTC
TRBV30,TRBJ1-2,NA,TRBD1,CAWSVRAGGNYGYTF,TGTGCCTGGAGTGTACGGGCAGGGGGGAACTATGGCTACACCTTC
TRBV30,TRBJ1-5,few,NA,CAWSGSSGNQPQHF,TGTGCCTGGAGTGGAAGTTCGGGCAATCAGCCCCAGCATTTT
TRBV5-1,TRBJ2-5,once,TRBD2,CASSFWTSGRRYQETQYF,TGCGCCAGCAGCTTCTGGACTAGCGGGAGGAGATACCAAGAGACCCAGTACTTC
TRBV9,TRBJ2-1,NA,TRBD1,CASSASSGTGKFF,TGTGCCAGCAGCGCTTCCTCCGGGACAGGGAAGTTCTTC
TRBV7-9,TRBJ1-5,NA,NA,CASSLGQGSQPQHF,TGTGCCAGCAGCTTAGGCCAGGGGAGTCAGCCCCAGCATTTT
TRBV10-2,TRBJ2-7,once,NA,CASSEYYESYEQYF,TGCGCCAGCAGTGAGTACTACGAGTCTTACGAGCAGTACTTC
TRBV5-1,TRBJ1-1,NA,NA,CASSLGMNTEAFF,TGCGCCAGCAGCTTGGGAATGAACACTGAAGCTTTCTTT
TRBV7-9,TRBJ1-5,NA,NA,CASSLLPHARVSNQPQHF,TGTGCCAGCAGCTTATTACCCCACGCGAGGGTGAGCAATCAGCCCCAGCATTTT
TRBV15,TRBJ2-5,NA,NA,CATSRRGGQETQYF,TGTGCCACCAGCCGCAGGGGAGGGCAAGAGACCCAGTACTTC
TRBV27,TRBJ2-5,few,TRBD2,CASSAIAGGPETQYF,TGTGCCAGCAGTGCTATAGCGGGAGGGCCAGAGACCCAGTACTTC
TRBV5-4,TRBJ2-7,once,NA,CASSREVGTLEQYF,TGTGCCAGCAGCAGGGAGGTTGGAACTCTCGAGCAGTACTTC
TRBV27,TRBJ1-2,NA,TRBD1,CASSFPGTDGYTF,TGTGCCAGCAGTTTTCCCGGGACAGATGGCTACACCTTC
TRBV18,TRBJ2-1,NA,NA,CASSPGGVEQFF,TGTGCCAGCTCACCGGGAGGAGTTGAGCAGTTCTTC
TRBV11-2,TRBJ2-1,NA,NA,CASSLLGGIGDNEQFF,TGTGCCAGCAGCTTACTTGGCGGGATCGGAGACAATGAGCAGTTCTTC
TRBV27,TRBJ2-7,NA,NA,CASSLFPSYEQYF,TGTGCCAGCAGTTTATTTCCCTCCTACGAGCAGTACTTC
TRBV29-1,TRBJ1-1,NA,NA,CSAGVVNTEAFF,TGCAGCGCCGGGGTGGTGAACACTGAAGCTTTCTTT
TRBV28,TRBJ1-2,NA,TRBD1,CASTQPQGAVYGYTF,TGTGCCAGCACCCAACCCCAGGGGGCTGTCTATGGCTACACCTTC
TRBV29-1,TRBJ2-3,NA,TRBD1,CSVGQGSTDTQYF,TGCAGCGTTGGACAGGGAAGCACAGATACGCAGTATTTT
TRBV14,TRBJ2-7,NA,TRBD1,CASSLGTGVSYEQYF,TGTGCCAGCAGCCTAGGGACAGGGGTTTCCTACGAGCAGTACTTC
TRBV6-5,TRBJ2-3,NA,NA,CASSYDPTDTQYF,TGTGCCAGCAGTTACGATCCCACCGATACGCAGTATTTT
TRBV15,TRBJ2-1,NA,TRBD1,CATTPLRDRDVNEQFF,TGTGCCACCACCCCTCTCCGGGACAGGGACGTCAATGAGCAGTTCTTC
TRBV2,TRBJ2-7,NA,TRBD1,CASIRDRSSYEQYF,TGTGCCAGCATCCGGGACAGGAGCTCCTACGAGCAGTACTTC
TRBV5-1,TRBJ2-1,once,NA,CASSFQTHEQFF,TGCGCCAGCAGCTTTCAAACCCATGAGCAGTTCTTC
TRBV23-1,TRBJ1-2,NA,TRBD1,CASSQLVTGEIYDGYTF,TGCGCCAGCAGTCAACTGGTGACAGGGGAAATATATGATGGATACACCTTC
TRBV21-1,TRBJ2-7,NA,NA,CASMIRDRSDEQYF,TGTGCCAGCATGATCCGGGACAGGAGCGACGAGCAGTACTTC
TRBV11-1,TRBJ2-7,NA,NA,CASSFSTGYEQYF,TGTGCCAGCAGCTTCTCGACAGGTTACGAGCAGTACTTC
TRBV6-1,TRBJ1-2,NA,NA,CASEGKGVGNYGYTF,TGTGCCAGCGAGGGGAAGGGAGTCGGGAACTATGGCTACACCTTC
TRBV5-1,TRBJ1-1,few,NA,CASSLDGTEAFF,TGCGCCAGCAGCTTGGATGGGACTGAAGCTTTCTTT
TRBV19,TRBJ2-7,NA,TRBD1,CASSMAGGSYEQYF,TGTGCCAGTAGTATGGCAGGGGGCTCCTACGAGCAGTACTTC
TRBV5-1,TRBJ1-3,NA,NA,CASSFSSSGNTIYF,TGCGCCAGCAGCTTCTCGAGCTCTGGAAACACCATATATTTT
TRBV19,TRBJ2-7,NA,TRBD2,CASSMFGRAEQYF,TGTGCCAGTAGTATGTTCGGGAGGGCGGAGCAGTACTTC
TRBV19,TRBJ2-6,NA,TRBD1,CASSIRDRVTGANVLTF,TGTGCCAGTAGTATACGGGACAGGGTCACTGGGGCCAACGTCCTGACTTTC
TRBV18,TRBJ2-3,NA,TRBD2,CASSPVSGISADTQYF,TGTGCCAGCTCACCGGTTAGCGGGATTTCCGCAGATACGCAGTATTTT
TRBV6-5,TRBJ1-1,NA,NA,CASGPGVNTEAFF,TGTGCCAGCGGCCCTGGGGTGAACACTGAAGCTTTCTTT
TRBV21-1,TRBJ1-1,NA,NA,CASSKVNRKMNTEAFF,TGTGCCAGCAGCAAAGTAAACAGGAAGATGAACACTGAAGCTTTCTTT
TRBV19,TRBJ2-1,few,TRBD2,CASSKSSGIYNEQFF,TGTGCCAGTAGTAAATCTAGCGGGATCTACAATGAGCAGTTCTTC
TRBV7-3,TRBJ2-1,once,NA,CASSPSFRNEQFF,TGTGCCAGCAGCCCCTCCTTCAGAAATGAGCAGTTCTTC
TRBV2,TRBJ1-5,few,NA,CASSVLGKENQPQHF,TGTGCCAGCAGTGTCCTTGGGAAAGAAAATCAGCCCCAGCATTTT
TRBV2,TRBJ2-2,NA,NA,CASRATILTGELFF,TGTGCCAGCAGGGCGACTATCCTCACCGGGGAGCTGTTTTTT
TRBV27,TRBJ2-1,NA,NA,CASSLLESGRNEQFF,TGTGCCAGCAGTTTATTGGAATCAGGGCGCAATGAGCAGTTCTTC
TRBV11-3,TRBJ2-7,once,NA,CASSQPRGTGTPEQYF,TGTGCCAGCAGCCAACCAAGGGGGACTGGGACTCCCGAGCAGTACTTC
TRBV2,TRBJ2-3,NA,TRBD2,CASGKSELYGRDTQYF,TGTGCCAGCGGGAAATCGGAGTTATACGGGAGGGATACGCAGTATTTT
TRBV11-2,TRBJ2-3,few,NA,CASSPRDSYTDTQYF,TGTGCCAGCAGCCCTCGTGACTCCTATACAGATACGCAGTATTTT
TRBV7-2,TRBJ2-7,NA,TRBD2,CASSKLAGPTYEQYF,TGTGCCAGCAGCAAACTAGCGGGCCCCACCTACGAGCAGTACTTC
TRBV21-1,TRBJ2-3,NA,NA,CASSKGSQGTDTQYF,TGTGCCAGCAGCAAAGGGTCCCAGGGCACAGATACGCAGTATTTT
TRBV10-2,TRBJ2-5,NA,NA,CASSEAGLGETQYF,TGCGCCAGCAGTGAGGCAGGGCTGGGAGAGACCCAGTACTTC
TRBV7-9,TRBJ2-7,NA,TRBD1,CASSPTTGWTYEQYF,TGTGCCAGCAGCCCCACGACAGGGTGGACCTACGAGCAGTACTTC
TRBV7-2,TRBJ2-1,NA,NA,CASSLRAGASYNEQFF,TGTGCCAGCAGCTTAAGAGCAGGGGCCTCCTACAATGAGCAGTTCTTC
TRBV7-2,TRBJ2-1,few,NA,CASSLSRVGNEQFF,TGTGCCAGCAGCTTGAGCAGGGTAGGGAATGAGCAGTTCTTC
TRBV7-9,TRBJ1-1,NA,NA,CASSLGGRATEAFF,TGTGCCAGCAGCTTGGGGGGCCGAGCCACTGAAGCTTTCTTT
TRBV9,TRBJ2-6,NA,NA,CASSPSGGLSSGANVLTF,TGTGCCAGCAGCCCGTCTGGAGGGCTTAGCTCTGGGGCCAACGTCCTGACTTTC
TRBV18,TRBJ2-5,NA,NA,CASSPVRGETQYF,TGTGCCAGCTCACCAGTCAGGGGAGAGACCCAGTACTTC
TRBV5-1,TRBJ2-1,NA,TRBD1,CASSSGTGVGEQFF,TGCGCCAGCAGCTCCGGGACAGGGGTTGGGGAGCAGTTCTTC
TRBV5-1,TRBJ1-2,NA,NA,CASSLTVNYGYTF,TGCGCCAGCAGCTTGACGGTGAACTATGGCTACACCTTC
TRBV5-1,TRBJ1-4,NA,TRBD1,CASSLAGQGAKNEKLFF,TGCGCCAGCAGCTTGGCAGGACAGGGGGCCAAGAATGAAAAACTGTTTTTT
TRBV5-1,TRBJ2-7,NA,TRBD2,CASSPGLAVPYEQYF,TGCGCCAGCAGCCCGGGACTAGCGGTCCCCTACGAGCAGTACTTC
TRBV6-1,TRBJ2-1,NA,TRBD2,CASSLGTSGKNEQFF,TGTGCCAGCAGTTTAGGGACTAGCGGGAAAAATGAGCAGTTCTTC
TRBV5-6,TRBJ2-3,NA,NA,CASSLGRVSTDTQYF,TGTGCCAGCAGCTTGGGGCGGGTCAGCACAGATACGCAGTATTTT
TRBV30,TRBJ2-5,NA,NA,CAGSIGGAGETQYF,TGTGCCGGGAGCATAGGGGGGGCGGGGGAGACCCAGTACTTC